This T cell receptor (beta chain) came from a study of T cells in Graves' hyperthyroidism and ophthalmopathy. About this clonotype: The antigen is undetermined.

Germline V gene data show CDR1 as LNHNV and CDR2 as YYDKDF (reference sequence). V lost 3 bases, J lost 4 bases, and 6 bases stayed unmatched. The CDR3 consists of 15 residues. RNA transcripts yielded amplified TCR beta CDR3 regions. The TCR CDR3 first-round RT-PCR relied on the HTBI primer set. TCRdb re-analysed the multiplex PCR reads in MiXCR, keeping a single row per CDR3 protein. This table has hundreds of thousands of distinct CDR3 sequences, 20% to 25% appearing once. Study-level findings and limits: Among thyroid clonotypes expanded above 0.001, most also appeared in blood.

Individuals with ophthalmopathy presented a Clinical Activity Score of at least 3, a NOSPECS grade of at least 4 and a duration under 3 months. Sequences were obtained from blood. This clonotype was sampled from a man younger than 40 with Graves' ophthalmopathy. The chain is built from TRBV15 and TRBJ2-1, with TRBD1 matching 7 bases. CDR3 nucleotide sequence: TGTGCCACCAGCAGGAGCCGGACAGGATACAATGAGCAGTTCTTC. Its translation: CATSRSRTGYNEQFF.